This T cell receptor beta chain was recorded in a study of blood T cell repertoires in COVID-19. The sample holds one count of this clone. In the original workflow: The authors estimated nucleated cell counts from reference gene primer amplification. TCRdb's table, derived via immunoSEQ multiplex PCR, lists solely in-frame clones and lacks some. The D gene and trimming were derived from the DNA, and the V and J assignments and clone size from that table. The sample contains over 120,000 clones, about 80% of which appear only once. This sequence originates from a woman between 55 and 75 years old with acute or convalescent COVID-19. The sequenced sample consisted of peripheral blood.

The chain's CDR3 is CASSGEGGPTYEQYF. The CDR3 nucleotides read TGTGCCAGCAGTGGGGAGGGGGGCCCCACCTACGAGCAGTACTTC. This sequence joins TRBV2 and TRBJ2-7; maybe TRBD2 (7 bases). The CDR3 totals 15 residues. Deletions cut 4 bases from V and 2 bases from J, with 15 bases between. Germline V gives CDR1 SNHLY, CDR2 FYNNEI.